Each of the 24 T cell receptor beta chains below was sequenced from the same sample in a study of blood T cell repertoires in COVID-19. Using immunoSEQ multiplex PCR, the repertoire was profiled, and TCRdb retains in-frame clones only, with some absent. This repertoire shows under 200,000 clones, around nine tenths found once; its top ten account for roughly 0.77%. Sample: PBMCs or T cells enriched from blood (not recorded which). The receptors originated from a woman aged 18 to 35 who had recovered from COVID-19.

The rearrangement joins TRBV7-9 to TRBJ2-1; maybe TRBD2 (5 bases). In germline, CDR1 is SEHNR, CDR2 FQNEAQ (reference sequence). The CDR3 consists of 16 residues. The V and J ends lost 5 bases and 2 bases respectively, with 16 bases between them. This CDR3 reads CASSLGLASPYNEQFF. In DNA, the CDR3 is TGTGCCAGCAGCCTTGGACTCGCGAGTCCCTACAATGAGCAGTTCTTC.

The CDR3 spells CASTSSGSLETQYF. The CDR3 coding sequence is TGTGCCAGTACGTCTAGCGGGAGTCTTGAGACCCAGTACTTC. The V gene is TRBV2, the J gene TRBJ2-5, with 10 bases fitting TRBD2. Germline V gives CDR1 SNHLY, CDR2 FYNNEI. The CDR3 length is 14 residues. J gave up 5 bases and V 9 bases, and 9 bases lay outside the gene matches.

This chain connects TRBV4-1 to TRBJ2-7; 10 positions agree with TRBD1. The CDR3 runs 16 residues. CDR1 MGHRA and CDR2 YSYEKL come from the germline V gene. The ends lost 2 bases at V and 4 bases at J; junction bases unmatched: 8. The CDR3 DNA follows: TGCGCCAGCAGCCAACAACACGACAGGGGGCTTTACGAGCAGTACTTC. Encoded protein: CASSQQHDRGLYEQYF.

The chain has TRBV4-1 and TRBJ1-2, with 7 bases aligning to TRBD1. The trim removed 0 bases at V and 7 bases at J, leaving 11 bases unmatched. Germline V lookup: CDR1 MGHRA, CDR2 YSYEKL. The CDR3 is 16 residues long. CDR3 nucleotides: TGCGCCAGCAGCCAAGAACCAAACAGGGGAACCTCTGGCTACACCTTC. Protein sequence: CASSQEPNRGTSGYTF.

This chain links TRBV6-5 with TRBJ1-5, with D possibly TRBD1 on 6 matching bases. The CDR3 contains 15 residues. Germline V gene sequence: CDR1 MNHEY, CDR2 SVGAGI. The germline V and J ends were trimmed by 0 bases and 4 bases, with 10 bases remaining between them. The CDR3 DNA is TGTGCCAGCAGTTACTCGGGGGGGCAAAATCAGCCCCAGCATTTT. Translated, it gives CASSYSGGQNQPQHF.

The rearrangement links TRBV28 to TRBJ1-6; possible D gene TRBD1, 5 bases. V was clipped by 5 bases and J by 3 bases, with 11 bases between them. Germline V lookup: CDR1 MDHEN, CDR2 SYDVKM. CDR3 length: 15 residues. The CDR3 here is CASSPRQLYNSPLHF. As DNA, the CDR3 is TGTGCCAGCAGTCCCCGACAGCTCTATAATTCACCCCTCCACTTT. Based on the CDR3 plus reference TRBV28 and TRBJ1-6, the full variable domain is DVKVTQSSRYLVKRTGEKVFLECVQDMDHENMFWYRQDPGLGLRLIYFSYDVKMKEKGDIPEGYSVSREKKERFSLILESASTNQTSMYLCASSPRQLYNSPLHFGNGTRLTVT.

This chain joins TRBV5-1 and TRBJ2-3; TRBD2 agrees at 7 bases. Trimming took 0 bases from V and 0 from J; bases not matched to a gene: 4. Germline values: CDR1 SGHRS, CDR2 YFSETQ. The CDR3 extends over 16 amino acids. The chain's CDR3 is CASSLVSGISTDTQYF. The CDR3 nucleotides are TGCGCCAGCAGCTTGGTGAGCGGGATAAGCACAGATACGCAGTATTTT.

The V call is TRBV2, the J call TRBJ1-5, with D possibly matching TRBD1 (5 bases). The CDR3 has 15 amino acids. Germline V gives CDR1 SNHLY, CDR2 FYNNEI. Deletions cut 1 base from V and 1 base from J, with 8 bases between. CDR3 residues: CASSEGRVSNQPQHF. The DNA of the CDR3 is TGTGCCAGCAGTGAAGGCAGGGTAAGCAATCAGCCCCAGCATTTT.

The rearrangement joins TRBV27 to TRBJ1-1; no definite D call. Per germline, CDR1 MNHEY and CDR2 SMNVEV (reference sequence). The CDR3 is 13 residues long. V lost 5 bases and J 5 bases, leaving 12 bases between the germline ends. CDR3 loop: CASSPWRGTEAFF. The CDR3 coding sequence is TGTGCCAGCAGTCCCTGGAGAGGAACTGAAGCTTTCTTT.

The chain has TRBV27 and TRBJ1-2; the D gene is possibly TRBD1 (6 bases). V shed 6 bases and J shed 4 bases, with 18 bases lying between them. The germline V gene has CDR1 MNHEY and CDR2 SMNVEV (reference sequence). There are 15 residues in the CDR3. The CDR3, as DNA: TGTGCCAGCAGATCCTCCGGAGGACAGACCTATGGCTACACCTTC. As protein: CASRSSGGQTYGYTF.

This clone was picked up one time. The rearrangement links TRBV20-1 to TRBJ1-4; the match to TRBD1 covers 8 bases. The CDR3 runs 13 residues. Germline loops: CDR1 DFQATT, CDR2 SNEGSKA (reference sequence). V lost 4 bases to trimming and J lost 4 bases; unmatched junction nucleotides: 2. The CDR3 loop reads CSATDRGNEKLFF. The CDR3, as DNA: TGCAGTGCTACTGACAGGGGTAATGAAAAACTGTTTTTT.

The CDR3 loop reads CASSPGGEQYF. Written as DNA, the CDR3 is TGTGCCAGCAGCCCAGGGGGCGAGCAGTACTTC. The chain joins TRBV14 to TRBJ2-7; 7 bases are shared with TRBD1. V shed 4 bases and J 6 bases; nucleotides not matched to a gene: 0. The CDR3 has 11 residues. In germline, CDR1 is SGHDN, CDR2 FVKESK.

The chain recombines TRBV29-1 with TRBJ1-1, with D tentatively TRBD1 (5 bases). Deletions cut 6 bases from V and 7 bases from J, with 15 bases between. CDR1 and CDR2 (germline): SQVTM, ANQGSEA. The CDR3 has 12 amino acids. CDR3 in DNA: TGCAGCGTCGCCCTGACAGAGGTTGAAGCTTTCTTT. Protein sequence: CSVALTEVEAFF.

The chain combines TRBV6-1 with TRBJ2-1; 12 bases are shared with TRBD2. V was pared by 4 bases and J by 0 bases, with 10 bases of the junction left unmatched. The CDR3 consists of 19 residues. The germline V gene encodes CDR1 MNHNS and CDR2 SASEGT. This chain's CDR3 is CASSGLAGVQTGSYNEQFF. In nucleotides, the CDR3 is TGTGCCAGCAGTGGACTAGCGGGAGTCCAAACGGGCTCCTACAATGAGCAGTTCTTC.

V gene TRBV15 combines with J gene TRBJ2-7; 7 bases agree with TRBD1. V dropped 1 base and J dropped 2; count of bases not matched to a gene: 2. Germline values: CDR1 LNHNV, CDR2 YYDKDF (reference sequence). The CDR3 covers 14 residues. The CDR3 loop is CATSRAGGAYEQYF. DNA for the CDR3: TGTGCCACCAGCAGAGCAGGGGGTGCCTACGAGCAGTACTTC.

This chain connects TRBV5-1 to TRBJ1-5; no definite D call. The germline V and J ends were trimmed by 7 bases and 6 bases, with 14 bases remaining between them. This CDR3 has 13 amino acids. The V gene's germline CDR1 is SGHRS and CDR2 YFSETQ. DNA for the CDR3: TGCGCCAGCTGCGAGGAGGTCGGTCAGCCCCAGCATTTT. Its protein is CASCEEVGQPQHF.

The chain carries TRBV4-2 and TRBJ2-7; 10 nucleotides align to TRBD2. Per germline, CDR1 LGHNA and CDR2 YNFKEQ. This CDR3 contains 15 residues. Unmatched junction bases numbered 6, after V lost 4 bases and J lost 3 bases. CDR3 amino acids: CASSPSQREGYEQYF. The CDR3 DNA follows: TGTGCCAGCAGCCCCTCACAGCGGGAGGGCTACGAGCAGTACTTC.

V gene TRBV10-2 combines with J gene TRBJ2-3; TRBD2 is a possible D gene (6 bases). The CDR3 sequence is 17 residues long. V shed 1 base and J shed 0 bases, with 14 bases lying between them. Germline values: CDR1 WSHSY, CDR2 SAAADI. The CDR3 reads CASSELWVAVSTDTQYF. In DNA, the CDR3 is TGCGCCAGCAGTGAGTTGTGGGTAGCGGTAAGCACAGATACGCAGTATTTT.

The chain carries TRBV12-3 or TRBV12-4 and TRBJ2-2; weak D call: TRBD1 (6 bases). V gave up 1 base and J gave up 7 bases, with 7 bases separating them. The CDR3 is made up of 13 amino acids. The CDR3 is CASSLVGGGELFF. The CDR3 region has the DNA TGTGCCAGCAGTTTAGTAGGGGGCGGGGAGCTGTTTTTT.

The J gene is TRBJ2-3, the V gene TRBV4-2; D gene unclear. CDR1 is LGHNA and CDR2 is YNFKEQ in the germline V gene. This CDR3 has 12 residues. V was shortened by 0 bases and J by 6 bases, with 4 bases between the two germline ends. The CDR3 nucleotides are TGTGCCAGCAGCCAAGAGGGCGATACGCAGTATTTT. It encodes CASSQEGDTQYF.

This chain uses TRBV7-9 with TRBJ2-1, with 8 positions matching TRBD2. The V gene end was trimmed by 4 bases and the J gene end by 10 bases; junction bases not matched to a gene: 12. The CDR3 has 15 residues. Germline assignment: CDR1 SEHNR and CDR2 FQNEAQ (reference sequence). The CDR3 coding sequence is TGTGCCAGCAGCTCTTCTAGCGGGCCGAGGGGAGAGCAGTTCTTC. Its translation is CASSSSSGPRGEQFF.

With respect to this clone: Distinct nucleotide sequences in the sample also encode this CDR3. CDR3 sequence: CASSQGPSPLHF. The CDR3 nucleotides are TGTGCCAGCAGCCAAGGGCCTTCACCCCTCCACTTT. The chain has TRBV3-1 (or the pseudogene TRBV3-2) and TRBJ1-6; no clear D. This CDR3 has 12 amino acids. Trimming took 1 base from V and 9 from J, leaving 4 bases between them. Germline V CDR1 and CDR2: LGHDT, YNNKEL (reference sequence).

The CDR3 spells CASTLAGVSYEQYF. The CDR3 region has the DNA TGTGCCAGCACCCTAGCGGGAGTATCGTACGAGCAGTACTTC. The chain recombines TRBV28 with TRBJ2-7, with 10 bases matching TRBD2. This CDR3 spans 14 amino acids. V was clipped by 7 bases and J by 4 bases; unmatched bases: 7. Germline CDR1 is MDHEN and CDR2 is SYDVKM.

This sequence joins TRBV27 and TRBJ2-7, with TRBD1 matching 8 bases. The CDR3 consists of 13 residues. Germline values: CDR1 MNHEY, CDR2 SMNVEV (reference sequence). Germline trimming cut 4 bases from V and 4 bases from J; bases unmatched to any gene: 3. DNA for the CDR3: TGTGCCAGCAGTTCACGGGACAGGTACGAGCAGTACTTC. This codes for CASSSRDRYEQYF.